The entry that follows covers one T cell receptor beta chain sequence. The record originates from a study of blood T cell repertoires in COVID-19. How the authors handled the data: Amplification of reference gene primers provided the estimated nucleated cell counts. TCRdb's copy holds only in-frame clones and misses some; the assay was immunoSEQ multiplex PCR. The V and J calls and the clone size are those of that table, but D and trimming were determined from the DNA. The repertoire has some 190,000 clones, approximately 80% of them found once; the top ten carry over 6.5%. Trimming cost V 2 bases and J 11 bases, with 12 bases left between them. The germline gives CDR1 LGHNT, CDR2 FRNRAP. The CDR3 contains 12 residues.

Sequenced sample: peripheral blood. The TCR originated in a woman of 80 years or more with COVID-19, enrolled during active disease. The chain is built from TRBV12-5 and TRBJ1-1; possibly TRBD1 for D (6 bases). CDR3 nucleotide sequence: TGTGCTAGTGGTTTGCCACAGGGTCTTGCTTTCTTT. Its protein product is CASGLPQGLAFF.